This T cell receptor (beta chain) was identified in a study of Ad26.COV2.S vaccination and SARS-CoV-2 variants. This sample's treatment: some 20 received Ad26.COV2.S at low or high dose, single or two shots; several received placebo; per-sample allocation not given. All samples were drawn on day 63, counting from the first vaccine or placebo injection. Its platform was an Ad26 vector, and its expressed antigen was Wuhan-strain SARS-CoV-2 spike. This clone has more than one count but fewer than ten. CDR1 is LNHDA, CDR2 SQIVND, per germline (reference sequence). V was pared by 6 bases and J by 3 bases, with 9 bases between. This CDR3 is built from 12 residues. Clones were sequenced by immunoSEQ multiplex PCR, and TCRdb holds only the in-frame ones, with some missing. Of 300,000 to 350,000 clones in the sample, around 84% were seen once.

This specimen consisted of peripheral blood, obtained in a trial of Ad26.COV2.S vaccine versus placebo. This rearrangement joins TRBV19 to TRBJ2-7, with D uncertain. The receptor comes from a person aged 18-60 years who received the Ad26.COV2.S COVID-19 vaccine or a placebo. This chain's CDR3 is CASSGRIYEQYF. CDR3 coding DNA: TGTGCCAGTAGCGGACGGATCTACGAGCAGTACTTC.